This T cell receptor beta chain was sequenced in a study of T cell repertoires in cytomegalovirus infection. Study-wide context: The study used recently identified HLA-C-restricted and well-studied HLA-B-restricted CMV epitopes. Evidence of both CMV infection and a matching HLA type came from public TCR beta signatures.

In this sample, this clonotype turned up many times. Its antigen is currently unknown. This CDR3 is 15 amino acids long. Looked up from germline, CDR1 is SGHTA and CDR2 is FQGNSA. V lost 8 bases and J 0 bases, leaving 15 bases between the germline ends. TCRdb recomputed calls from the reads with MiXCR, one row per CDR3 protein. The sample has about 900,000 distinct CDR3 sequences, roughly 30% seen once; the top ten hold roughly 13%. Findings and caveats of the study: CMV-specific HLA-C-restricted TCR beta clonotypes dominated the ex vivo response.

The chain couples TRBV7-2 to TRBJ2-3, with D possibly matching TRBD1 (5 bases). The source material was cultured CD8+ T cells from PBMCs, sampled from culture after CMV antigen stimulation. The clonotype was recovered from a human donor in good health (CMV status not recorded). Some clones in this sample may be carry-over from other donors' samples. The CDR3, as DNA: TGTGCCAGCCGACAAGGGGCGCCGAGCACAGATACGCAGTATTTT. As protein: CASRQGAPSTDTQYF.